What follows describes a single TCR beta chain. The specificity of this receptor is unknown. No much larger clone exists at a distance of one base, and base qualities are not known. The same CDR3 also results from other DNA sequences found in this sample. The CDR3 regions of human TCRbeta chains were analyzed by immunosequencing. The paper's processing steps were these. Repertoire TCRs were checked for matches against a reference library of SARS-CoV-2-specific TCRs that had been generated using the MIRA antigen-specificity platform. Breadth was defined as the fraction of unique TCRs that were SARS-CoV-2-associated. Depth was defined as the fraction of total T cells that were SARS-CoV-2-associated. Using the MIRA data, every spike-specific TCR was mapped to the spike region that the TCR reacted to and assigned to either a CD4 or a CD8 class. Log10-transformed breadth and depth values were compared by one-way ANOVA with Sidak's multiple comparisons tests. TCRdb holds this immuneACCESS table with in-frame rearrangements only. Some clones are missing; in checked studies, unresolved V genes explain under half, and the rest has no known cause. The DNA gave D and trimming, while V, J and clone size come from that table. The sample table contains fewer than 120,000 clones; only one count was recorded for about four fifths of them. About 4.5% of the sample lies in the top ten.

According to the study, the label for this sample's time point signals: baseline before first vaccination. The vaccinee samples were drawn from two UK trials, COV001 and COV002, one of which was a single-blind randomized controlled phase 2/3 trial testing AZD1222 (ChAdOx1 nCoV-19) in healthy adults. For TCRbeta chain sequencing, PBMC samples were collected from trial participants at day 0 and at day 28 after the second dose. V is reduced by 5 bases and J by 1 base, leaving a spacing of 12 bases between them. The CDR3 goes from the cysteine to the phenylalanine over 15 residues. Just the 45-base CDR3 DNA is kept, in frame starting at base 1. CDR1 and CDR2 are read off the germline V gene as SGHTA and FQGNSA. This record comes from a study of T cell responses to AZD1222 COVID-19 vaccine (dated by TCRdb to about 2021). About the study as a whole: Because spike-specific TCR depth and breadth did not differ between the two schedules, AZD1222 recipients who got a second dose at roughly 4 weeks were pooled with those who got a second dose at roughly 12 weeks. TCR sequencing covered roughly 230 trial participants: 200 to 210 given two doses of AZD1222 and approximately 25 given two doses of MenACWY control vaccine. Trial participants were enrolled by age into 18-55, 56-69 and 70-plus year subgroups, with roughly 150, 30 and 60 TCR-sequenced participants respectively. Summary of the overall study and its limitations: Conclusions about previously exposed vaccinees were limited because only six or seven AZD1222 recipients were SARS-CoV-2 seropositive at baseline. Reportedly, almost half of the unique spike-specific TCRs recognized epitopes lying outside the regions that are mutated in the B.1.351 and B.1.1.7 variants. The 56-69-year group was small, and its depth increase did not reach significance, likely because of low power. The whole spike protein was spanned by vaccine-associated CD4 TCRs, and dominant responses were seen in regions 160-218 and 743-854. Because no day 14 peak-response samples were available, the repertoires could be characterized only after the peak T cell response. After two AZD1222 doses, spike-specific TCR breadth and depth were significantly higher than at day 0 and than in MenACWY recipients. Participants were mostly white British, with more females than males. The authors suggested clonal diversity may have been underestimated.

The sequence came from an adult in good health. The sequencing used peripheral blood, collected on day 0 of AZD1222 vaccination. The rearrangement joined TRBV7-2 to TRBJ1-5, with the D gene call left open. This receptor has the CDR3 CASSPTGWSNQPQHF. Here is the DNA: TGTGCCAGCAGCCCCACCGGGTGGAGCAATCAGCCCCAGCATTTT.